This is a list of T cell receptor beta chains from one sample in a study of shared T cell receptors in the human thymus. Libraries were prepared by immunoSEQ multiplex PCR; TCRdb keeps only in-frame clonotypes and omits some of them. The table has approximately 760,000 clones, roughly 85% seen once. The same sample was also used in a study of human thymus T cells.

Material: thymocytes. Receptor source: a girl in the first two years of life with a congenital heart defect. CDR3s include the opening cysteine and the closing phenylalanine or tryptophan. The order of the fields is clone size, J gene, V gene, D gene, CDR3 protein, CDR3 DNA. The D gene is left open where the match is weak. The listing skips clone size in some rows; elsewhere it reads once, few, many or a size class.

clone_size: .
j_call: TRBJ1-5
v_call: TRBV7-8
d_call: .
cdr3_aa: CASSLGWPKNQPQHF
cdr3_nt: TGTGCCAGCAGCTTAGGGTGGCCAAAGAATCAGCCCCAGCATTTT

clone_size: .
j_call: TRBJ1-2
v_call: TRBV4-1
d_call: .
cdr3_aa: CASSLWGGREGGFNYGYTF
cdr3_nt: TGCGCCAGCAGCCTCTGGGGGGGCAGGGAAGGAGGGTTTAACTATGGCTACACCTTC

clone_size: .
j_call: TRBJ1-4
v_call: TRBV5-6
d_call: .
cdr3_aa: CASSFQTNEKLFF
cdr3_nt: TGTGCCAGCAGCTTTCAGACTAATGAAAAACTGTTTTTT

clone_size: .
j_call: TRBJ1-1
v_call: TRBV19
d_call: TRBD1
cdr3_aa: CATSPGTGGSEAFF
cdr3_nt: TGTGCCACCTCCCCAGGGACAGGGGGATCTGAAGCTTTCTTT

clone_size: .
j_call: TRBJ1-2
v_call: TRBV4-2
d_call: .
cdr3_aa: CASSYDSAYGYTF
cdr3_nt: TGTGCCAGCAGCTACGACAGCGCATATGGCTACACCTTC

clone_size: .
j_call: TRBJ1-2
v_call: TRBV10-3
d_call: .
cdr3_aa: CAIGPPNKKNGTLILYGYTF
cdr3_nt: TGTGCCATTGGCCCCCCAAACAAAAAAAACGGGACACTTATTCTCTATGGCTACACCTTC

clone_size: .
j_call: TRBJ1-1
v_call: TRBV5-1
d_call: TRBD1
cdr3_aa: CASSSTGTGRGTEAFF
cdr3_nt: TGCGCCAGCAGCTCAACTGGGACAGGGAGGGGGACTGAAGCTTTCTTT

clone_size: .
j_call: TRBJ1-2
v_call: TRBV20-1
d_call: TRBD1
cdr3_aa: CATGQGYTF
cdr3_nt: TGCGCGACAGGGCAAGGCTACACCTTC

clone_size: .
j_call: TRBJ2-3
v_call: TRBV19
d_call: TRBD2
cdr3_aa: CASSISRLAGGTDTQYF
cdr3_nt: TGTGCCAGTAGTATCTCCAGACTAGCGGGGGGGACAGATACGCAGTATTTT

clone_size: .
j_call: TRBJ2-7
v_call: TRBV11-2
d_call: .
cdr3_aa: CASSFSDKGVTYEQYF
cdr3_nt: TGTGCCAGCAGCTTCTCTGACAAGGGAGTTACCTACGAGCAGTACTTC

clone_size: .
j_call: TRBJ1-1
v_call: TRBV5-5
d_call: .
cdr3_aa: CASSLEGENTEAFF
cdr3_nt: TGTGCCAGCAGCCTGGAAGGGGAGAACACTGAAGCTTTCTTT

clone_size: .
j_call: TRBJ1-5
v_call: TRBV5-6
d_call: .
cdr3_aa: CASSFGGGENQPQHF
cdr3_nt: TGTGCCAGCAGCTTCGGGGGGGGTGAAAATCAGCCCCAGCATTTT

clone_size: .
j_call: TRBJ2-7
v_call: TRBV5-1
d_call: .
cdr3_aa: CASRLESTYEQYF
cdr3_nt: TGCGCCAGCAGACTAGAGAGTACCTACGAGCAGTACTTC

clone_size: .
j_call: TRBJ2-5
v_call: TRBV7-9
d_call: TRBD1
cdr3_aa: CASLKPGTGRRETQYF
cdr3_nt: TGTGCCAGCCTCAAACCCGGGACAGGGAGGAGAGAGACCCAGTACTTC

clone_size: .
j_call: TRBJ1-1
v_call: TRBV28
d_call: .
cdr3_aa: CASWTQPSTEAFF
cdr3_nt: TGTGCCAGCTGGACTCAGCCTAGCACTGAAGCTTTCTTT

clone_size: .
j_call: TRBJ2-7
v_call: TRBV5-1
d_call: .
cdr3_aa: CASRGALSSYEQYF
cdr3_nt: TGCGCCAGCAGGGGGGCTCTCAGCTCCTACGAGCAGTACTTC

clone_size: .
j_call: TRBJ1-4
v_call: TRBV2
d_call: TRBD1
cdr3_aa: CASSEGRDRGFVEKLFF
cdr3_nt: TGTGCCAGCAGTGAAGGCCGGGACAGGGGGTTTGTTGAAAAACTGTTTTTT

clone_size: .
j_call: TRBJ1-4
v_call: TRBV5-4
d_call: TRBD1
cdr3_aa: CASSLVPPGQGGKLFF
cdr3_nt: TGTGCCAGCAGCTTGGTTCCCCCCGGACAGGGAGGAAAACTGTTTTTT

clone_size: .
j_call: TRBJ1-6
v_call: TRBV7-8
d_call: TRBD1
cdr3_aa: CASSFSAGGSSPLHF
cdr3_nt: TGTGCCAGCAGCTTTTCGGCAGGGGGAAGTTCACCCCTCCACTTT

clone_size: .
j_call: TRBJ1-2
v_call: TRBV5-4
d_call: TRBD1
cdr3_aa: CASSIDTGGSGYGYTF
cdr3_nt: TGTGCCAGCAGCATTGACACAGGGGGTTCAGGCTATGGCTACACCTTC

clone_size: once
j_call: TRBJ2-4
v_call: TRBV19
d_call: .
cdr3_aa: CASSVADIAKNIQYF
cdr3_nt: TGTGCCAGTAGTGTGGCCGATATAGCCAAAAACATTCAGTACTTC

clone_size: .
j_call: TRBJ2-5
v_call: TRBV2
d_call: TRBD2
cdr3_aa: CASSSRTSGGVPQETQYF
cdr3_nt: TGTGCCAGCAGTTCACGGACTAGCGGGGGAGTCCCGCAAGAGACCCAGTACTTC

clone_size: .
j_call: TRBJ1-2
v_call: TRBV10-2
d_call: TRBD1
cdr3_aa: CASSYAGGHGYTF
cdr3_nt: TGCGCCAGCAGTTACGCAGGGGGCCATGGCTACACCTTC

clone_size: few
j_call: TRBJ1-5
v_call: TRBV19
d_call: TRBD1
cdr3_aa: CASRLRGTGGDQPQHF
cdr3_nt: TGTGCCAGTAGACTTAGGGGGACAGGGGGAGACCAGCCCCAGCATTTT

clone_size: few
j_call: TRBJ1-6
v_call: TRBV6-1
d_call: TRBD1
cdr3_aa: CASSPGTGTNSPLHF
cdr3_nt: TGTGCCAGCAGTCCCGGGACAGGGACTAATTCACCCCTCCACTTT

clone_size: .
j_call: TRBJ2-3
v_call: TRBV6-4
d_call: TRBD2
cdr3_aa: CASSDSASGGLFPSTDTQYF
cdr3_nt: TGTGCCAGCAGTGACTCGGCTAGCGGGGGGCTATTTCCTAGCACAGATACGCAGTATTTT

clone_size: .
j_call: TRBJ2-2
v_call: TRBV6-1
d_call: .
cdr3_aa: CASSDNRVTNTGELFF
cdr3_nt: TGTGCCAGCAGTGACAACAGGGTTACGAACACCGGGGAGCTGTTTTTT

clone_size: .
j_call: TRBJ1-2
v_call: TRBV10-3
d_call: TRBD1
cdr3_aa: CAISPDRGRGYTF
cdr3_nt: TGTGCCATCAGCCCAGACAGGGGGCGAGGCTACACCTTC

clone_size: .
j_call: TRBJ2-7
v_call: TRBV2
d_call: .
cdr3_aa: CASSEGVRLPRSYEQYF
cdr3_nt: TGTGCCAGCAGTGAAGGCGTGCGGCTCCCTCGATCCTACGAGCAGTACTTC

clone_size: .
j_call: TRBJ1-2
v_call: TRBV2
d_call: .
cdr3_aa: CASRELTGGYTF
cdr3_nt: TGTGCCAGCAGGGAACTAACCGGGGGCTACACCTTC

clone_size: once
j_call: TRBJ2-5
v_call: TRBV6-1
d_call: .
cdr3_aa: CASSERGRGETQYF
cdr3_nt: TGTGCCAGCAGTGAACGGGGCAGGGGAGAGACCCAGTACTTC

clone_size: .
j_call: TRBJ2-3
v_call: TRBV6-1
d_call: TRBD2
cdr3_aa: CAVTLIAGGRDTQYF
cdr3_nt: TGTGCCGTAACCCTCATAGCGGGGGGGAGGGATACGCAGTATTTT

clone_size: .
j_call: TRBJ1-2
v_call: TRBV6-5
d_call: TRBD1
cdr3_aa: CASSYSRRGLYGYIF
cdr3_nt: TGTGCCAGCAGTTACTCGAGGAGGGGGCTCTATGGCTACATCTTC

clone_size: .
j_call: TRBJ1-2
v_call: TRBV7-9
d_call: .
cdr3_aa: CASKQGLNYGYTF
cdr3_nt: TGTGCCAGCAAGCAGGGTCTTAACTATGGCTACACCTTC

clone_size: few
j_call: TRBJ2-2
v_call: TRBV18
d_call: .
cdr3_aa: CASSPSRPGELFF
cdr3_nt: TGTGCCAGCTCACCATCGAGGCCCGGGGAGCTGTTTTTT

clone_size: .
j_call: TRBJ1-1
v_call: TRBV5-1
d_call: .
cdr3_aa: CASSLDSLNTEAFF
cdr3_nt: TGCGCCAGCAGCCTCGACAGCCTGAACACTGAAGCTTTCTTT

clone_size: .
j_call: TRBJ2-7
v_call: TRBV19
d_call: .
cdr3_aa: CASRHSTNEQYF
cdr3_nt: TGTGCCAGTAGGCACTCTACTAACGAGCAGTACTTC

clone_size: few
j_call: TRBJ1-1
v_call: TRBV10-1
d_call: .
cdr3_aa: CASSGGDTEAFF
cdr3_nt: TGCGCCAGCAGTGGAGGTGACACTGAAGCTTTCTTT

clone_size: .
j_call: TRBJ2-1
v_call: TRBV7-9
d_call: TRBD2
cdr3_aa: CASSSQRGRNEQFF
cdr3_nt: TGTGCCAGCAGCTCCCAGCGGGGGCGAAATGAGCAGTTCTTC

clone_size: .
j_call: TRBJ1-1
v_call: TRBV10-3
d_call: .
cdr3_aa: CAISGSTQAFF
cdr3_nt: TGTGCCATCAGTGGGAGTACGCAAGCTTTCTTT

clone_size: .
j_call: TRBJ2-7
v_call: TRBV10-2
d_call: .
cdr3_aa: CASSDGANKGATYEQYF
cdr3_nt: TGCGCCAGCAGTGATGGGGCAAACAAAGGGGCCACCTACGAGCAGTACTTC

clone_size: .
j_call: TRBJ2-5
v_call: TRBV28
d_call: TRBD2
cdr3_aa: CASTNQLAGEETQYF
cdr3_nt: TGTGCCAGCACCAACCAGCTAGCGGGGGAAGAGACCCAGTACTTC

clone_size: .
j_call: TRBJ2-5
v_call: TRBV4-3
d_call: .
cdr3_aa: CASSRTLALGETQYF
cdr3_nt: TGCGCCAGCAGCCGGACTCTAGCGTTAGGGGAGACCCAGTACTTC

clone_size: .
j_call: TRBJ2-2
v_call: TRBV19
d_call: .
cdr3_aa: CASSKGGIGELFF
cdr3_nt: TGTGCCAGTAGTAAGGGGGGGATCGGGGAGCTGTTTTTT

clone_size: .
j_call: TRBJ2-3
v_call: TRBV5-4
d_call: TRBD2
cdr3_aa: CASSSGTSGGAWGTDTQYF
cdr3_nt: TGTGCCAGCAGCTCCGGGACTAGCGGGGGGGCCTGGGGCACAGATACGCAGTATTTT

clone_size: .
j_call: TRBJ1-4
v_call: TRBV6-6
d_call: .
cdr3_aa: CASSYPTATNEKLFF
cdr3_nt: TGTGCCAGCAGTTACCCCACAGCTACTAATGAAAAACTGTTTTTT

clone_size: .
j_call: TRBJ2-7
v_call: TRBV10-3
d_call: .
cdr3_aa: CAISGRSVLADEQYF
cdr3_nt: TGTGCCATCAGCGGACGGTCGGTTTTAGCGGACGAGCAGTACTTC

clone_size: .
j_call: TRBJ2-2
v_call: TRBV29-1
d_call: TRBD1
cdr3_aa: CSVVRDREAGELFF
cdr3_nt: TGCAGCGTTGTCCGGGACAGGGAAGCCGGGGAGCTGTTTTTT

clone_size: .
j_call: TRBJ1-1
v_call: TRBV6-1
d_call: .
cdr3_aa: CASTQGNTEAFF
cdr3_nt: TGTGCCAGCACTCAGGGAAACACTGAAGCTTTCTTT

clone_size: .
j_call: TRBJ2-3
v_call: TRBV10-2
d_call: .
cdr3_aa: CASSGVCKRDTQYF
cdr3_nt: TGCGCCAGCAGTGGAGTTTGTAAGAGAGATACGCAGTATTTT

clone_size: once
j_call: TRBJ2-5
v_call: TRBV21-1
d_call: .
cdr3_aa: CASSTTEDRGETQYF
cdr3_nt: TGTGCCAGCAGTACCACCGAGGACAGGGGAGAGACCCAGTACTTC

clone_size: .
j_call: TRBJ2-1
v_call: TRBV4-3
d_call: TRBD2
cdr3_aa: CASSVQSSGGAYNEQFF
cdr3_nt: TGCGCCAGCAGCGTCCAATCTAGCGGGGGGGCCTACAATGAGCAGTTCTTC

clone_size: .
j_call: TRBJ1-5
v_call: TRBV7-9
d_call: .
cdr3_aa: CASSFGQGRWSNQPQHF
cdr3_nt: TGTGCCAGCAGCTTTGGGCAGGGAAGATGGAGCAATCAGCCCCAGCATTTT

clone_size: .
j_call: TRBJ1-1
v_call: TRBV4-1
d_call: .
cdr3_aa: CASSQGPEKLRRFNTEAFF
cdr3_nt: TGCGCCAGCAGCCAAGGTCCCGAGAAGTTGAGGCGCTTTAACACTGAAGCTTTCTTT

clone_size: .
j_call: TRBJ1-2
v_call: TRBV6-4
d_call: .
cdr3_aa: CASRPVAQGSSGYTF
cdr3_nt: TGTGCCAGCAGGCCCGTGGCACAGGGATCGAGCGGCTACACCTTC

clone_size: .
j_call: TRBJ1-1
v_call: TRBV5-1
d_call: TRBD1
cdr3_aa: CASSLLGPGQKIMNTEAFF
cdr3_nt: TGCGCCAGCAGCTTGTTAGGCCCGGGACAGAAGATTATGAACACTGAAGCTTTCTTT

clone_size: .
j_call: TRBJ2-7
v_call: TRBV25-1
d_call: .
cdr3_aa: CASSVRTASSYEQYF
cdr3_nt: TGTGCCAGCAGTGTTCGGACAGCGAGCTCCTACGAGCAGTACTTC

clone_size: .
j_call: TRBJ1-2
v_call: TRBV27
d_call: TRBD1
cdr3_aa: CASSFLGGGRDNNYGYTF
cdr3_nt: TGTGCCAGCAGTTTTTTAGGGGGCGGCAGGGACAATAACTATGGCTACACCTTC

clone_size: .
j_call: TRBJ1-2
v_call: TRBV2
d_call: TRBD1
cdr3_aa: CASSDAPGQGDRGYTF
cdr3_nt: TGTGCCAGCAGTGATGCTCCGGGACAGGGAGATCGGGGCTACACCTTC